This record looks at one T cell receptor (beta chain) sequence and its context. The data stem from a study of control samples from healthy donors and cancer patients. Libraries were prepared by immunoSEQ multiplex PCR; TCRdb keeps only in-frame clonotypes and omits some of them. The profile covers 100,000 to 120,000 clones, with around 89% appearing a single time and roughly 4% taken by the ten largest. Trimming stripped 3 bases from V and 2 bases from J, with 10 bases between. The CDR3 consists of 14 residues. Germline values: CDR1 MNHEY, CDR2 SMNVEV (reference sequence). This chain links TRBV27 with TRBJ2-5; D might be TRBD2 (6 bases). The origin of this receptor is a woman aged 60-70 years with lung cancer. Sequences were obtained from PBMCs. CDR3 bases: TGTGCCAGCAGTTTTACCCGGGGGCAAGAGACCCAGTACTTC. Translating gives CASSFTRGQETQYF.